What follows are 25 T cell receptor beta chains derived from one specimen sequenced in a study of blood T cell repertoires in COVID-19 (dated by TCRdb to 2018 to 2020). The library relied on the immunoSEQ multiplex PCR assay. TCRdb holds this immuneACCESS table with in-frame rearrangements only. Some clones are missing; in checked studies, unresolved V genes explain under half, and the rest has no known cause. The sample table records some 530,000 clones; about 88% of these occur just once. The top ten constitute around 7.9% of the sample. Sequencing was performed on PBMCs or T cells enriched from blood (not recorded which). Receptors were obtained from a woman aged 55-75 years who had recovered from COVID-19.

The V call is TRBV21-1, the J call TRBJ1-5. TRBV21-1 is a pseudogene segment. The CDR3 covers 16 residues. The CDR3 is CASSKGREELNQPQHF. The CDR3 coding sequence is TGTGCCAGCAGCAAGGGGAGGGAAGAACTCAATCAGCCCCAGCATTTT.

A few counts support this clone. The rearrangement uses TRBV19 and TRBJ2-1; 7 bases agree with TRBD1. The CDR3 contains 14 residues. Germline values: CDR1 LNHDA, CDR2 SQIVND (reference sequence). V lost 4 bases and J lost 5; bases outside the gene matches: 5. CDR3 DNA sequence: TGTGCCAGTAGTACAGACAGGGCCCACAATGAGCAGTTCTTC. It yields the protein CASSTDRAHNEQFF.

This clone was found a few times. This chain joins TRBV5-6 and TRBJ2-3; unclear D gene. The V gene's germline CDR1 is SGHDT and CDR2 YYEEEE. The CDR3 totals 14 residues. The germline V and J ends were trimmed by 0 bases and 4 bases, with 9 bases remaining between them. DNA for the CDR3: TGTGCCAGCAGCTTGGGGAATCGGGCAGATACGCAGTATTTT. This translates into CASSLGNRADTQYF.

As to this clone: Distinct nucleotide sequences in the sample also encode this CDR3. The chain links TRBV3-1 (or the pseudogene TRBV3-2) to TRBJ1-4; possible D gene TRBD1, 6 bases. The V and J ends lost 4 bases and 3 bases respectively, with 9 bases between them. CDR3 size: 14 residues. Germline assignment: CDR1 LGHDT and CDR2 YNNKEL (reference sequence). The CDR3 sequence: CASSRRQANEKLFF. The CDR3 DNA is TGTGCCAGCAGCCGCCGACAGGCTAATGAAAAACTGTTTTTT.

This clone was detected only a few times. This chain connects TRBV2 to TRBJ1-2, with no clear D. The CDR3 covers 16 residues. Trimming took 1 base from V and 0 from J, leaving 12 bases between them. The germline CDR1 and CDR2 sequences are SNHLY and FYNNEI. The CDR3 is CASSEGRASTNYGYTF. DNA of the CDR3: TGTGCCAGCAGTGAAGGAAGAGCGTCTACTAACTATGGCTACACCTTC.

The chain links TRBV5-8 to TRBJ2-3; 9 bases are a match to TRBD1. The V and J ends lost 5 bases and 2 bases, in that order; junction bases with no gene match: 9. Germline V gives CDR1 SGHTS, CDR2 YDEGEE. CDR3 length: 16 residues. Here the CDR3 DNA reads TGTGCCAGCAGTCTGGACAGGGGTTTCTTCACAGATACGCAGTATTTT. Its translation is CASSLDRGFFTDTQYF.

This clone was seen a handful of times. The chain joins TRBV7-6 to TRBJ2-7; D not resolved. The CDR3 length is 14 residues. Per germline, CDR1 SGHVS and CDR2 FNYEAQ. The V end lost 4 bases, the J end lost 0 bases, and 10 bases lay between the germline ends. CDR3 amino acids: CASSSVAASYEQYF. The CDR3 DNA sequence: TGTGCCAGCAGCTCCGTGGCGGCCTCCTACGAGCAGTACTTC.

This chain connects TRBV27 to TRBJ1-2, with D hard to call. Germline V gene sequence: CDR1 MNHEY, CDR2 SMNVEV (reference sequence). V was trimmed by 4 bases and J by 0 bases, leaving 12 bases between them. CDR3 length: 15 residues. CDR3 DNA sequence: TGTGCCAGCAGTTCCCGGACGGGAGCTAACTATGGCTACACCTTC. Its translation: CASSSRTGANYGYTF.

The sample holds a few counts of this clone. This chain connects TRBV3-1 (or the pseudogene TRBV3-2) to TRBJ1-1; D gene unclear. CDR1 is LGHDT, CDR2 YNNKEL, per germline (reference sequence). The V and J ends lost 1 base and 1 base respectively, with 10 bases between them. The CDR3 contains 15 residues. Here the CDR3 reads CASSQVWAGNTEAFF. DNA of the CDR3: TGTGCCAGCAGCCAAGTGTGGGCAGGGAACACTGAAGCTTTCTTT.

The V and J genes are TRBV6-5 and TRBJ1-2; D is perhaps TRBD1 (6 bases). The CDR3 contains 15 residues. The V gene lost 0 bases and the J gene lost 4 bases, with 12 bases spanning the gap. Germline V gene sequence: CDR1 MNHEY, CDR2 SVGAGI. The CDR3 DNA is TGTGCCAGCAGTTACTCCCAGGGGCTTGTCTATGGCTACACCTTC. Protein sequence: CASSYSQGLVYGYTF.

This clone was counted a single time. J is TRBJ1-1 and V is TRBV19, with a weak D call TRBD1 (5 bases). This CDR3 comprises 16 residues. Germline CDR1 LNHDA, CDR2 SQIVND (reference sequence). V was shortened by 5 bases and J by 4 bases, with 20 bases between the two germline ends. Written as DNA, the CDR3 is TGTGCCAGTAGTCCGACGGGTCGGGGGGTGAGCACTGAAGCTTTCTTT. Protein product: CASSPTGRGVSTEAFF. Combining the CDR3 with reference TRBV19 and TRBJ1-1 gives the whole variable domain DGGITQSPKYLFRKEGQNVTLSCEQNLNHDAMYWYRQDPGQGLRLIYYSQIVNDFQKGDIAEGYSVSREKKESFPLTVTSAQKNPTAFYLCASSPTGRGVSTEAFFGQGTRLTVV.

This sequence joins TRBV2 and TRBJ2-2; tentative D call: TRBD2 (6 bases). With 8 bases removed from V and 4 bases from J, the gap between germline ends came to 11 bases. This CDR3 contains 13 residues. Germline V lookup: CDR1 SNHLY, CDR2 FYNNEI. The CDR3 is CASLVGGTGELFF. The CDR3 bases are TGTGCCAGCCTCGTCGGGGGCACCGGGGAGCTGTTTTTT.

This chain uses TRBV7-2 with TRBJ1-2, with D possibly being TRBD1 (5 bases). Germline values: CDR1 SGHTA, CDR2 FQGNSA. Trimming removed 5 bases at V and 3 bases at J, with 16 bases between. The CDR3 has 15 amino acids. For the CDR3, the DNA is TGTGCCAGCAGCCATGGGGGGGTCGGAGACTATGGCTACACCTTC. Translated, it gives CASSHGGVGDYGYTF.

CDR3 DNA sequence: TGTGCCAGCAGCTTCCAGGCAGGGTCTTATAATTCACCCCTCCACTTT. Amino acid sequence: CASSFQAGSYNSPLHF. The chain employs TRBV5-8 and TRBJ1-6; D is perhaps TRBD1 (5 bases). Germline CDR1 reads SGHTS; CDR2 reads YDEGEE. This CDR3 has 16 residues. V lost 2 bases and J lost 4, with 13 bases in between.

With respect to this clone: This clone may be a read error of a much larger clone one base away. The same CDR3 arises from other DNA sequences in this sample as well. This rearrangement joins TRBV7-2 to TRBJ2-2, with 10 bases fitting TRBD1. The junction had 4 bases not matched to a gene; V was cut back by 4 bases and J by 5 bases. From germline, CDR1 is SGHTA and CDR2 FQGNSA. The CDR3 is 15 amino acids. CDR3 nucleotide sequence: TGTGCCAGCAGCTCCCGGGACAGGGGTACCGGGGAGCTGTTTTTT. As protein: CASSSRDRGTGELFF.

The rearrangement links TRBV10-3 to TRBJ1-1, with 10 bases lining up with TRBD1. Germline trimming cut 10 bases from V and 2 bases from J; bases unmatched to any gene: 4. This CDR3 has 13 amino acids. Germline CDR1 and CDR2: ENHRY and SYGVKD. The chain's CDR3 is CATLTGGNTEAFF. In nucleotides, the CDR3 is TGTGCCACTTTGACAGGGGGCAACACTGAAGCTTTCTTT.

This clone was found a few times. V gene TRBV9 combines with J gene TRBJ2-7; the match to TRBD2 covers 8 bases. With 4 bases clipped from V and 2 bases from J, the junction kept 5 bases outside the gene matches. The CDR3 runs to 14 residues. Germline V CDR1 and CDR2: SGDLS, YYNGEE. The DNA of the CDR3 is TGTGCCAGCAGCCCCCGGGGGGGAACCTACGAGCAGTACTTC. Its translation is CASSPRGGTYEQYF. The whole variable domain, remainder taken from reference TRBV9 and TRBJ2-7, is DSGVTQTPKHLITATGQRVTLRCSPRSGDLSVYWYQQSLDQGLQFLIQYYNGEERAKGNILERFSAQQFPDLHSELNLSSLELGDSALYFCASSPRGGTYEQYFGPGTRLTVT.

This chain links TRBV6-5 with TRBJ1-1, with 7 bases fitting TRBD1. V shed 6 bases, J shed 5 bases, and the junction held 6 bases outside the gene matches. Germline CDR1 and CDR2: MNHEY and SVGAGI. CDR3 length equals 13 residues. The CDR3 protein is CASRGRGETEAFF. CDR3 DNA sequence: TGTGCCAGCAGGGGCAGGGGGGAAACTGAAGCTTTCTTT.

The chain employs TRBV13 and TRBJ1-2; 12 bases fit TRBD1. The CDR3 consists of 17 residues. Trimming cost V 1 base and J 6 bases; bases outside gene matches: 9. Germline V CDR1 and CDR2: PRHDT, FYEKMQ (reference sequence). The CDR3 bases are TGTGCCAGCAGCTTAGAAACGGGACAGGGGGCTAAAAATGGCTACACCTTC. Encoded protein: CASSLETGQGAKNGYTF.

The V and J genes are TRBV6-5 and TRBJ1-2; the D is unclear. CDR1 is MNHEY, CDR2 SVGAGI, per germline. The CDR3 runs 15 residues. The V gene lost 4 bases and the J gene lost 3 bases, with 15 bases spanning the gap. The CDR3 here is CASSLSWQLDYGYTF. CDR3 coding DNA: TGTGCCAGCAGTTTAAGTTGGCAGCTAGACTATGGCTACACCTTC.

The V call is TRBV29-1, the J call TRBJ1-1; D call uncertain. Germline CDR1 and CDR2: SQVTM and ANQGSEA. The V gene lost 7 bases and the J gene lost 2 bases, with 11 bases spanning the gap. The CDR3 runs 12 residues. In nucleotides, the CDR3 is TGCAGCGCCAACAGTGGAAACACTGAAGCTTTCTTT. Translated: CSANSGNTEAFF.

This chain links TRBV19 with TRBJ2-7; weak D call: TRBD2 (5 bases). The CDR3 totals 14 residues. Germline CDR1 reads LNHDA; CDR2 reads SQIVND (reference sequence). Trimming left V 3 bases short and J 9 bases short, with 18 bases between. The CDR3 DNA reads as TGTGCCAGTAGTATGAGAGGGCCGGACGGTGGGCAGTACTTC. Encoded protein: CASSMRGPDGGQYF. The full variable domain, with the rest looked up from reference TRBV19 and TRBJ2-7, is DGGITQSPKYLFRKEGQNVTLSCEQNLNHDAMYWYRQDPGQGLRLIYYSQIVNDFQKGDIAEGYSVSREKKESFPLTVTSAQKNPTAFYLCASSMRGPDGGQYFGPGTRLTVT.

The CDR3 here is CASTVGLDREVGTEAFF. CDR3 DNA: TGCGCCAGCACCGTTGGTTTGGATCGGGAAGTTGGCACTGAAGCTTTCTTT. The chain has TRBV5-1 and TRBJ1-1; the D is unclear. The V gene's germline CDR1 is SGHRS and CDR2 YFSETQ. Trimming stripped 6 bases from V and 4 bases from J, with 25 bases between. The CDR3 spans 17 residues.

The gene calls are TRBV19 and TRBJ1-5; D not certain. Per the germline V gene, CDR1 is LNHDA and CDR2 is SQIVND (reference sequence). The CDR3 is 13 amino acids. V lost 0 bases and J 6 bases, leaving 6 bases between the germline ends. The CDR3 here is CASSIERSQPQHF. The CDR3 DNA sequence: TGTGCCAGTAGTATAGAAAGGAGTCAGCCCCAGCATTTT.

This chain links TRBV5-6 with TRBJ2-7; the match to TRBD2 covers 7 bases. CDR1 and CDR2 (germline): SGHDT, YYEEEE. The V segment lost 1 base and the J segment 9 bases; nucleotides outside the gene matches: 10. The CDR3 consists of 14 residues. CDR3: CASSLTEAGIGQYV. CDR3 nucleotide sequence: TGTGCCAGCAGCTTGACAGAAGCGGGGATTGGGCAGTACGTC.